This paragraph reports one T cell receptor beta chain. This entry belongs to a study of blood T cell repertoires in COVID-19. Study details: The study drew acute and convalescent COVID-19 samples from the United States, Italy and Spain. Sample material is recorded as cDNA or gDNA derived from T cells, B-cell-depleted T cells, or PBMCs.

As handled by the study authors: Reference gene primer amplification gave nucleated cell count estimates. The data were produced by immunoSEQ multiplex PCR, yet TCRdb's version contains in-frame clones alone and is incomplete. The DNA gave D and trimming, while V, J and clone size come from that table. This sample carries about 180,000 clones, roughly 81% of them seen once, and the ten largest clones take approximately 12%. In germline, CDR1 is SGHNT, CDR2 YYREEE (reference sequence). The length of the CDR3 is 16 residues. The ends lost 4 bases at V and 4 bases at J; junction bases unmatched: 10. The chain is built from TRBV5-4 and TRBJ2-3; TRBD1 matches 9 bases. The sample consisted of peripheral blood. The sequence derives from a woman of 80 years or more with COVID-19, enrolled during active disease. The CDR3 reads CASSRETGGLADTQYF. The CDR3 DNA is TGTGCCAGCAGCCGGGAGACAGGGGGGCTCGCAGATACGCAGTATTTT.